This TCR beta chain is drawn from a study of read filtering for tumor transcriptome and immune sequencing. Study overall: TCR-mapped reads were about 4 to 10.27 million with IR-seq versus about 75 to 1,400 with RNA-seq.

V lost 4 bases to trimming and J lost 6 bases, with 16 bases between them. The CDR3 totals 15 residues. CDR1 and CDR2 from the germline V gene are ENHRY and SYGVKD. At least ten counts were recorded for this clonotype. Molecular barcoded adaptors covering alpha/delta and beta/gamma chains were used on 400 to 450 ng RNA. TCRdb fed the reads into MiXCR, producing one record per CDR3 protein. The sample has over 45,000 distinct CDR3 sequences; roughly 19% are singletons. The specimen sequenced was a population of CD138-negative cells sorted from bone marrow. The rearrangement uses TRBV10-3 and TRBJ2-1, with D possibly TRBD1 on 6 matching bases. The clonotype comes from a donor at least 40 years old with multiple myeloma. The CDR3 spells CAISVQLGGGNEQFF. Written as DNA, the CDR3 is TGTGCCATCAGTGTACAACTTGGGGGCGGCAATGAGCAGTTCTTC.